These 24 T cell receptor beta chains originate from one sample sequenced in a study of T cell responses to AZD1222 COVID-19 vaccine. Profiling relied on immunoSEQ multiplex PCR, and the TCRdb table lists in-frame clones only, not all of them. Of 95,000 to 100,000 clones in the sample, approximately 90% were seen once. The sample was peripheral blood, taken on day 0 of AZD1222 vaccination. These receptors originate from an adult in good health.

Here the CDR3 DNA reads TGTGCCAGCAGTTACTCCGGTTCCTACGAGCAGTACTTC. Translation: CASSYSGSYEQYF. The V and J genes are TRBV6-5 and TRBJ2-7, with D uncertain. This CDR3 is 13 amino acids long. Trimming shortened V by 0 bases and J by 1 base, and 4 bases separated the two germline ends. Germline V gene data show CDR1 as MNHEY and CDR2 as SVGAGI.

The chain employs TRBV19 and TRBJ1-2; D perhaps matches TRBD1 (6 bases). The V end was cut by 4 bases, the J end by 0 bases, with 18 bases between. Germline assignment: CDR1 LNHDA and CDR2 SQIVND (reference sequence). The CDR3 is made up of 17 amino acids. The DNA for the CDR3 is TGTGCCAGTAGTAGCCGGGACACCGGGCCTACTAACTATGGCTACACCTTC. Protein sequence: CASSSRDTGPTNYGYTF.

The table lists this clone with a count of one. The chain uses TRBV5-1 and TRBJ2-2, with 7 bases identical to TRBD1. Germline assignment: CDR1 SGHRS and CDR2 YFSETQ. V lost 4 bases to trimming and J lost 6 bases; unmatched junction nucleotides: 6. This CDR3 spans 14 amino acids. The chain's CDR3 is CASSRRTGAGELFF. DNA for the CDR3: TGCGCCAGCAGCCGAAGAACAGGGGCCGGGGAGCTGTTTTTT.

V gene TRBV6-4 combines with J gene TRBJ1-1; D gene ambiguous. The CDR3 is made up of 15 amino acids. CDR1 is MRHNA and CDR2 is SNTAGT in the germline V gene. V was shortened by 6 bases and J by 1 base, with 15 bases between the two germline ends. In DNA form, the CDR3 reads TGTGCCAGCAGCCCGTCCCCTCTTTCGAACACTGAAGCTTTCTTT. Its translation is CASSPSPLSNTEAFF.

The J gene is TRBJ2-7, the V gene TRBV29-1, with D possibly TRBD1 on 6 matching bases. The CDR3 sequence is 12 residues long. Germline loops: CDR1 SQVTM, CDR2 ANQGSEA. The V end was cut by 3 bases, the J end by 3 bases, with 9 bases between. CDR3 coding DNA: TGCAGCGTTGAGACAGGCAGCTACGAGCAGTACTTC. Its translation is CSVETGSYEQYF.

Regarding this clone: This sample also contains other DNA sequences that code for the same CDR3. This chain joins TRBV15 and TRBJ2-5; the D gene could be TRBD1 or TRBD2 (6 bases each). This CDR3 is built from 13 residues. V was cut by 3 bases and J by 5 bases, with 10 bases left in between. Germline V gives CDR1 LNHNV, CDR2 YYDKDF (reference sequence). CDR3 loop: CATSRGGWETQYF. In DNA form, the CDR3 reads TGTGCCACCAGCAGGGGGGGCTGGGAGACCCAGTACTTC. Using reference TRBV15 and TRBJ2-5 for the parts outside the CDR3, the full variable domain is DAMVIQNPRYQVTQFGKPVTLSCSQTLNHNVMYWYQQKSSQAPKLLFHYYDKDFNNEADTPDNFQSRRPNTSFCFLDIRSPGLGDTAMYLCATSRGGWETQYFGPGTRLLVL.

This clone was observed a single time. V usage is TRBV7-9 and J usage is TRBJ1-1; D not resolved. Trimming left V 4 bases short and J 6 bases short, with 12 bases between. Germline-derived CDR1 and CDR2 are SEHNR and FQNEAQ (reference sequence). This CDR3 contains 13 residues. The CDR3 nucleotides read TGTGCCAGCAGCTCCCGTTGGGTCCCTGAAGCTTTCTTT. Protein: CASSSRWVPEAFF.

The chain is built from TRBV18 and TRBJ1-2; D gene uncertain. Germline assignment: CDR1 KGHSH and CDR2 LQKENI. The CDR3 has 14 amino acids. V was shortened by 3 bases and J by 4 bases, with 12 bases between the two germline ends. The CDR3 DNA follows: TGTGCCAGCTCACCTCCTTCAGTCATCTATGGCTACACCTTC. Amino acid sequence: CASSPPSVIYGYTF.

CDR3 residues: CASSCPNHPTNEKLFF. DNA for the CDR3: TGTGCCAGCAGTTGTCCCAATCACCCAACTAATGAAAAACTGTTTTTT. The chain has TRBV25-1 and TRBJ1-4; D is unclear. The CDR3 spans 16 residues. Per the germline V gene, CDR1 is MGHDK and CDR2 is SYGVNS. V lost 5 bases and J 0 bases, leaving 13 bases between the germline ends.

This clone was seen more than once but under ten times. The chain carries TRBV2 and TRBJ1-4; D possibly corresponds to TRBD1 (5 bases). V was pared by 6 bases and J by 14 bases, with 16 bases between. The CDR3 has 12 amino acids. CDR1 and CDR2 (germline): SNHLY, FYNNEI. The CDR3 is CASRTETGLLFF. DNA for the CDR3: TGTGCCAGCAGGACAGAAACCGGTCTGCTGTTTTTT. Full variable domain (rest looked up from reference TRBV2 and TRBJ1-4): EPEVTQTPSHQVTQMGQEVILRCVPISNHLYFYWYRQILGQKVEFLVSFYNNEISEKSEIFDDQFSVERPDGSNFTLKIRSTKLEDSAMYFCASRTETGLLFFGSGTQLSVL.

V usage is TRBV27 and J usage is TRBJ1-6; D is perhaps TRBD1 (5 bases). Germline values: CDR1 MNHEY, CDR2 SMNVEV (reference sequence). Trimming shortened V by 2 bases and J by 9 bases, and 20 bases separated the two germline ends. This CDR3 has 17 amino acids. CDR3 nucleotide sequence: TGTGCCAGCAGTTTACCCACGGGGGGACCGGGGGGTTCACCCCTCCACTTT. This translates into CASSLPTGGPGGSPLHF.

The CDR3 DNA follows: TGTGCCAGCAGCCGATCAGAGAACACCATATATTTT. Its protein is CASSRSENTIYF. The chain has TRBV6-5 and TRBJ1-3; the D is unclear. Between the trimmed V and J ends, which lost 6 bases and 7 bases, there was a span of 10 bases. This CDR3 is 12 amino acids long. Germline CDR1 is MNHEY and CDR2 is SVGAGI.

The chain employs TRBV29-1 and TRBJ1-2; D may be TRBD1 (5 bases). CDR3 length equals 13 residues. The germline V and J ends were trimmed by 6 bases and 4 bases, with 15 bases remaining between them. Germline assignment: CDR1 SQVTM and CDR2 ANQGSEA. This CDR3 reads CSVGQGDTYGYTF. As DNA, the CDR3 is TGCAGCGTGGGCCAGGGCGACACCTATGGCTACACCTTC. The full variable domain, its missing parts supplied by reference TRBV29-1 and TRBJ1-2, is SAVISQKPSRDICQRGTSLTIQCQVDSQVTMMFWYRQQPGQSLTLIATANQGSEATYESGFVIDKFPISRPNLTFSTLTVSNMSPEDSSIYLCSVGQGDTYGYTFGSGTRLTVV.

In nucleotides, the CDR3 is TGCGCCAGCAGCTTGGAAACGGGGATAGCTGAAGCTTTCTTT. As protein: CASSLETGIAEAFF. V and J are TRBV5-1 and TRBJ1-1; D gene uncertain. CDR3 size: 14 residues. Germline V gene lookup returns CDR1 SGHRS and CDR2 YFSETQ. With 0 bases removed from V and 6 bases from J, the gap between germline ends came to 12 bases. Full variable domain (remainder filled in from reference TRBV5-1 and TRBJ1-1): KAGVTQTPRYLIKTRGQQVTLSCSPISGHRSVSWYQQTPGQGLQFLFEYFSETQRNKGNFPGRFSGRQFSNSRSEMNVSTLELGDSALYLCASSLETGIAEAFFGQGTRLTVV.

The CDR3 DNA sequence: TGTGCCAGCTCGGACAGTTTTTATGGCTACACCTTC. Protein: CASSDSFYGYTF. The J gene is TRBJ1-2, the V gene TRBV2; D is possibly TRBD1 (6 bases). The CDR3 runs 12 residues. From germline, CDR1 is SNHLY and CDR2 FYNNEI. The germline V and J ends were trimmed by 8 bases and 5 bases, with 12 bases remaining between them. Full variable domain (missing parts from reference TRBV2 and TRBJ1-2): EPEVTQTPSHQVTQMGQEVILRCVPISNHLYFYWYRQILGQKVEFLVSFYNNEISEKSEIFDDQFSVERPDGSNFTLKIRSTKLEDSAMYFCASSDSFYGYTFGSGTRLTVV.

The V and J genes are TRBV27 and TRBJ1-6; D remains unclear. V gave up 2 bases and J gave up 10 bases, with 12 bases separating them. CDR1 is MNHEY, CDR2 SMNVEV, per germline (reference sequence). CDR3 length: 14 residues. The chain's CDR3 is CASSLLGNFSPLHF. The CDR3 bases are TGTGCCAGCAGTTTACTAGGGAACTTCTCACCCCTCCACTTT.

The rearrangement joins TRBV20-1 to TRBJ1-2; D may be TRBD1 (6 bases). Germline V gene sequence: CDR1 DFQATT, CDR2 SNEGSKA (reference sequence). V lost 3 bases, J lost 8 bases, and 13 bases lay in between. The CDR3 spans 12 residues. CDR3 residues: CSASTGMGGYTF. CDR3 sequence (DNA): TGCAGTGCTAGTACAGGGATGGGCGGCTACACCTTC.

The chain employs TRBV5-1 and TRBJ1-4; TRBD1 agrees at 7 bases. CDR3 size: 15 residues. Unmatched junction bases numbered 7, after V lost 0 bases and J lost 8 bases. Germline CDR1 reads SGHRS; CDR2 reads YFSETQ. The CDR3 DNA follows: TGCGCCAGCAGCTTGGTGGCGGACAGGAGCGAAAAACTGTTTTTT. This sequence encodes CASSLVADRSEKLFF.

J is TRBJ2-7 and V is TRBV21-1; TRBD1 was called by the table and not checked on the DNA. TRBV21-1 is a recognized pseudogene. The CDR3 spans 16 residues. CDR3: CASSKGRGQGFYEQYF. The DNA for the CDR3 is TGTGCCAGCAGCAAAGGGAGAGGACAGGGTTTCTACGAGCAGTACTTC.

This sequence joins TRBV6-5 and TRBJ1-5; TRBD1 might be the D (5 bases). The CDR3 length is 13 residues. Germline CDR1 is MNHEY and CDR2 is SVGAGI. The germline V and J ends were trimmed by 8 bases and 3 bases, with 11 bases remaining between them. The CDR3 DNA sequence: TGTGCCAGCCACCGACAGCCCAATCAGCCCCAGCATTTT. It specifies CASHRQPNQPQHF.

The chain carries TRBV5-1 and TRBJ1-1; D is possibly TRBD1 (6 bases). This CDR3 comprises 16 residues. Germline loops: CDR1 SGHRS, CDR2 YFSETQ. V was clipped by 0 bases and J by 3 bases, with 15 bases between them. The CDR3 coding sequence is TGCGCCAGCAGCTTGGGGTCAGGGGTATTGGACACTGAAGCTTTCTTT. This sequence encodes CASSLGSGVLDTEAFF. Full variable domain (outside the CDR3, taken from reference TRBV5-1 and TRBJ1-1): KAGVTQTPRYLIKTRGQQVTLSCSPISGHRSVSWYQQTPGQGLQFLFEYFSETQRNKGNFPGRFSGRQFSNSRSEMNVSTLELGDSALYLCASSLGSGVLDTEAFFGQGTRLTVV.

The chain joins TRBV29-1 to TRBJ2-7; a possible D gene is TRBD1 (5 bases). Germline CDR1 reads SQVTM; CDR2 reads ANQGSEA. Between the trimmed V and J ends, which lost 0 bases and 5 bases, there was a span of 8 bases. CDR3 length: 12 residues. This CDR3 is CSVEDRVNEQYF. The CDR3 region has the DNA TGCAGCGTTGAAGACAGGGTTAACGAGCAGTACTTC.

This chain links TRBV11-2 with TRBJ1-2; D is unclear. This CDR3 region has 14 residues. With 1 base removed from V and 7 bases from J, the gap between germline ends came to 13 bases. CDR1 is SGHAT and CDR2 is FQNNGV in the germline V gene. CDR3 DNA: TGTGCCAGCAGCTTAGGGCGGCAGTCAATTGGCTACACCTTC. Translation: CASSLGRQSIGYTF.

This clone was seen a few times. The chain recombines TRBV5-8 with TRBJ2-7, with D uncertain. From germline, CDR1 is SGHTS and CDR2 YDEGEE. Trimming shortened V by 1 base and J by 0 bases, and 11 bases separated the two germline ends. The CDR3 contains 15 residues. CDR3 region: CASSLQSYSSYEQYF. The CDR3 DNA is TGTGCCAGCAGCTTGCAGAGTTACAGCTCCTACGAGCAGTACTTC.